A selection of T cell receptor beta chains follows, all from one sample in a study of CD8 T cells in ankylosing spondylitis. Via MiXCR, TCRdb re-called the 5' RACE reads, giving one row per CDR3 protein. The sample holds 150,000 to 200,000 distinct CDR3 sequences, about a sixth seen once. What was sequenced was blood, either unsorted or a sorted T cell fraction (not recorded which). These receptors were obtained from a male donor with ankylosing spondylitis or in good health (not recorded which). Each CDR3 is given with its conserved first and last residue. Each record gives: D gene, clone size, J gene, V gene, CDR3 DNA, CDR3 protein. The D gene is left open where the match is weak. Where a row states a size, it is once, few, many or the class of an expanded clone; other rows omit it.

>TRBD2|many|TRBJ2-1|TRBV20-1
TGCAGTGCTACCCCTAGCGGGAGGTTGGGGGAGCAGTTCTTC
CSATPSGRLGEQFF
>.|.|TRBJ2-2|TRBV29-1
TGCAGCGTTGGGTTACAGGGGAGGACCGGGGAGCTGTTTTTT
CSVGLQGRTGELFF
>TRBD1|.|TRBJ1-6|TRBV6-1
TGTGCCAGCAGTGTTTCCAAGGGACAGAGCTCCTATAATTCACCCCTCCACTTT
CASSVSKGQSSYNSPLHF
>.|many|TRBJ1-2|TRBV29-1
TGCAGCGTATGCCTCCCAAACTATGGCTACACCTTC
CSVCLPNYGYTF
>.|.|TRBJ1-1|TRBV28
TGTGCCAGCAGTTTAATTGGGGCTGAAGCTTTCTTT
CASSLIGAEAFF
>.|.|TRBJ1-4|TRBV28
TGTGCCAGCAGTGACAGACAGGACAATAATGAAAAACTGTTTTTT
CASSDRQDNNEKLFF
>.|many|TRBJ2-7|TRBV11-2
TGTGCCAGCAGCTTAGACCCCTCCTACGAGCAGTACTTC
CASSLDPSYEQYF
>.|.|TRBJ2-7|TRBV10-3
TGTGCCATCAGTGAGACGGACTTCTACGAGCAGTACTTC
CAISETDFYEQYF
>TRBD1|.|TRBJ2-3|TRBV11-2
TGTGCCAGCAGCTTAGTACCGGGACAGGGGATAGATACGCAGTATTTT
CASSLVPGQGIDTQYF
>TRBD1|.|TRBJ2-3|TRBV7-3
TGTGCCAGCAGTCTTGGGACAGTCAGCACAGATACGCAGTATTTT
CASSLGTVSTDTQYF
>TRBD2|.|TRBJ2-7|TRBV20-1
TGCAGTGCACGGACTAGCGGTAACTACGAGCAGTACTTC
CSARTSGNYEQYF
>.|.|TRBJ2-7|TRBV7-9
TGTGCCAGCAGCTTAGTCCCCCACGAGCAGTACTTC
CASSLVPHEQYF
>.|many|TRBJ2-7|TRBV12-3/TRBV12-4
TGTGCCAGCAGTTTAGTGGAGGCCCAAGAGCAGTACTTC
CASSLVEAQEQYF
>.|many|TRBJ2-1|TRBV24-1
TGTGCCACCGAGGGGTTGGACGCGAGCTCCTACAATGAGCAGTTCTTC
CATEGLDASSYNEQFF
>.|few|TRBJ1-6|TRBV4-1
TGCGCCAGCAGCCAAGAAGAAGGGTGGAATTCACCCCTCCACTTT
CASSQEEGWNSPLHF
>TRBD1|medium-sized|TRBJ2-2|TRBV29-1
TGCAGCGTTCAGGGACAGGGAGGCACCGGGGAGCTGTTTTTT
CSVQGQGGTGELFF
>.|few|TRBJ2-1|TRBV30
TGTGCCTGGAGTGAAGCTGAGCAGTTCTTC
CAWSEAEQFF
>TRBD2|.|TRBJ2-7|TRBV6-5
TGTGCCAGCCGTCGGGGGGGTACCTCCTACGAGCAGTACTTC
CASRRGGTSYEQYF
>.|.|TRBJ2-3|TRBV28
TGTGCCAGCAGTTTATGGGCCCATAGCACAGATACGCAGTATTTT
CASSLWAHSTDTQYF
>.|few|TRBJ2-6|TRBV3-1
TGTGCCAGCTGTCCTTGGGGTAGAGGTCCCCTCTCTGGGGCCAACGTCCTGACTTTC
CASCPWGRGPLSGANVLTF
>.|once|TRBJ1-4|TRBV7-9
TGTGCCAGCTCTCGGACTCTAACTAATGAAAAACTGTTTTTT
CASSRTLTNEKLFF
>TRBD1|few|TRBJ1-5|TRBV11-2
TGTGCCAGCAGCTTATCCCACGCCGGGACAGGGATCGGCAATCAGCCCCAGCATTTT
CASSLSHAGTGIGNQPQHF
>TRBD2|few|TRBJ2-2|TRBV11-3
TGTGCCAGCAGCTTCACTAGCGGGACACTTAACACCGGGGAGCTGTTTTTT
CASSFTSGTLNTGELFF
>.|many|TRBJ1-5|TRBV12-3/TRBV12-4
TGTGCCAGCAGGGCGCTCCTGGGCAATCAGCCCCAGCATTTT
CASRALLGNQPQHF
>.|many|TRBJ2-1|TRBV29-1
TGCAGCGTTGAAAGCGGGAAGGGGGGACCTGAGCAGTTCTTC
CSVESGKGGPEQFF
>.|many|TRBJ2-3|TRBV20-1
TGCAGTGCTCATATCCCGGGACGCCGGCCAGATACGCAGTATTTT
CSAHIPGRRPDTQYF
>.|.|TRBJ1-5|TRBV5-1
TGCGCCATCAGCTTCGGGGGACTTGGAGGCAATCAGCCCCAGCATTTT
CAISFGGLGGNQPQHF
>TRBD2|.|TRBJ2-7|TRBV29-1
TGCAGCGTTGGTAGGACTAGCGGCATATCTGAGCAGTACTTC
CSVGRTSGISEQYF
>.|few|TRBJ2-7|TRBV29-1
TGCAGCGTTGATGCGGGTTACGAGCAGTACTTC
CSVDAGYEQYF
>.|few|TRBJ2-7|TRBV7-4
TGTGCCAGCAGCTCCCCCGGGACATGGCAGTACTTC
CASSSPGTWQYF
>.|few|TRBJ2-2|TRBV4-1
TGCGCCAGCAGCCAAGATCCAGGGGCTTACACCGGGGAGCTGTTTTTT
CASSQDPGAYTGELFF
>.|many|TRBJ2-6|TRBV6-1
TGTGCCAGACTAAAGCCCCACAGGTCTGGGGCCAACGTCCTGACTTTC
CARLKPHRSGANVLTF
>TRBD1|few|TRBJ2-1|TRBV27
TGTGCCACCTCGAGGGGACAGGGGGCCTATTCCTACAATGAGCAGTTCTTC
CATSRGQGAYSYNEQFF
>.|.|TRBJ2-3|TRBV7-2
TGTGCCAGCAGCTTATTTGGCACGGGAGCGCGCACAGATACGCAGTATTTT
CASSLFGTGARTDTQYF
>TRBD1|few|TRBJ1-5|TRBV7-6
TGTGCCAGCAGTTCAACCCCGGGACAGATCAATCAGCCCCAGCATTTT
CASSSTPGQINQPQHF
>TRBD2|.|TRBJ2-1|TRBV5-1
TGCGCCAGCAGCCCGCTCGGGACTAGCGGTTACAATGAGCAGTTCTTC
CASSPLGTSGYNEQFF
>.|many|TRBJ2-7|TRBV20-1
TGCAGTGCCTATGACTCCTACGAGCAGTACTTC
CSAYDSYEQYF
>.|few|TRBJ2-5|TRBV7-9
TGTGCCAGCAGCTTCGGGGCTTTCCAAGAGACCCAGTACTTC
CASSFGAFQETQYF
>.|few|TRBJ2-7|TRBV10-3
TGTGCCATCGCGGCTGAAGGAGGCTACGAGCAGTACTTC
CAIAAEGGYEQYF
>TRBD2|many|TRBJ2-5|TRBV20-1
TGCAGTGCTTCGAGACTAGCGGGAGCACGCGAGACCCAGTACTTC
CSASRLAGARETQYF
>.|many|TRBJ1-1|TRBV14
TGTGCCAGCAGCCAGAATATGAACACTGAAGCTTTCTTT
CASSQNMNTEAFF
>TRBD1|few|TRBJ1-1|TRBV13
TGTGCCAGCAGCTACAGGGGGAACACTGAAGCTTTCTTT
CASSYRGNTEAFF
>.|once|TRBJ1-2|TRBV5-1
TGCGCCAGCAGCTTGGACTCCGTTAACTATGGCTACACCTTC
CASSLDSVNYGYTF
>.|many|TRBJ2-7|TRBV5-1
TGCGCCAGCAGCGAAGCCCTACAGGGCTACGAGCAGTACTTC
CASSEALQGYEQYF
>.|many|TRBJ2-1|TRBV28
TGTGCCAGCGGGCGGGGATCCTACAATGAGCAGTTCTTC
CASGRGSYNEQFF
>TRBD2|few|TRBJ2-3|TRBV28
TGTGCCAGCAGTTTCCCGCAGGGACTAGCGGGGAGGAGCTCCGCAGATACGCAGTATTTT
CASSFPQGLAGRSSADTQYF